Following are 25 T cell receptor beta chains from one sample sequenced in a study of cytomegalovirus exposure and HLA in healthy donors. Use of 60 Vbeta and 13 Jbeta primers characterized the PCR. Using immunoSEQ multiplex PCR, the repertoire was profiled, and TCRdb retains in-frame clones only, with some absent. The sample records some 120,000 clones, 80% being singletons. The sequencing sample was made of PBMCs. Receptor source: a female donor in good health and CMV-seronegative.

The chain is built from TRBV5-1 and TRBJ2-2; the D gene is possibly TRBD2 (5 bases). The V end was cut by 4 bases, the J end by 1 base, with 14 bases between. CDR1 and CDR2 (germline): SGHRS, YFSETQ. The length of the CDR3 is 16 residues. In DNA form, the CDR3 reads TGCGCCAGCAGCCGCATCTCGGGGAGGAACACCGGGGAGCTGTTTTTT. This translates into CASSRISGRNTGELFF.

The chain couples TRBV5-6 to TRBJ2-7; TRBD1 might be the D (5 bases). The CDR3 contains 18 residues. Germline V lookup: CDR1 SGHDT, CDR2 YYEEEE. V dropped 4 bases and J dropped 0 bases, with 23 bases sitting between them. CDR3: CASSSQFGPGRNSYEQYF. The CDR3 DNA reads TGTGCCAGCAGCAGCCAATTTGGGCCAGGGCGAAACTCCTACGAGCAGTACTTC. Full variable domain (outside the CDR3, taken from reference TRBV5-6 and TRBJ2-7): DAGVTQSPTHLIKTRGQQVTLRCSPKSGHDTVSWYQQALGQGPQFIFQYYEEEERQRGNFPDRFSGHQFPNYSSELNVNALLLGDSALYLCASSSQFGPGRNSYEQYFGPGTRLTVT.

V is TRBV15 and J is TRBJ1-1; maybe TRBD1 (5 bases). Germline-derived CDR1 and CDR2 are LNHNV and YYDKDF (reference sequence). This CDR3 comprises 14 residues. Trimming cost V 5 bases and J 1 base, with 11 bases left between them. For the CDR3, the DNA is TGTGCCACCAGCGCGGGACTCTGGAACACTGAAGCTTTCTTT. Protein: CATSAGLWNTEAFF.

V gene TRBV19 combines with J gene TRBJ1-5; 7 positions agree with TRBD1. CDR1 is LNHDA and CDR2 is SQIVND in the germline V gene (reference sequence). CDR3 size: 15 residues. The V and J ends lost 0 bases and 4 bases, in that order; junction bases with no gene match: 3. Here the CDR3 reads CASSIDDRDNQPQHF. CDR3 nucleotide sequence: TGTGCCAGTAGTATAGATGACAGGGATAATCAGCCCCAGCATTTT. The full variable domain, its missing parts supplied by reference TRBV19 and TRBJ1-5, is DGGITQSPKYLFRKEGQNVTLSCEQNLNHDAMYWYRQDPGQGLRLIYYSQIVNDFQKGDIAEGYSVSREKKESFPLTVTSAQKNPTAFYLCASSIDDRDNQPQHFGDGTRLSIL.

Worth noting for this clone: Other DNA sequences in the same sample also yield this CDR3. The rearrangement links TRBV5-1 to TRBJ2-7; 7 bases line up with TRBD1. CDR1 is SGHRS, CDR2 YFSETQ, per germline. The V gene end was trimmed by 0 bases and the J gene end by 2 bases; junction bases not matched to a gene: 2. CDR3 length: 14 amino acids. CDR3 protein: CASSLGQGPYEQYF. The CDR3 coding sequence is TGCGCCAGCAGCTTGGGACAGGGACCCTACGAGCAGTACTTC. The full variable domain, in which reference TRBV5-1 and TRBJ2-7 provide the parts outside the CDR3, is KAGVTQTPRYLIKTRGQQVTLSCSPISGHRSVSWYQQTPGQGLQFLFEYFSETQRNKGNFPGRFSGRQFSNSRSEMNVSTLELGDSALYLCASSLGQGPYEQYFGPGTRLTVT.

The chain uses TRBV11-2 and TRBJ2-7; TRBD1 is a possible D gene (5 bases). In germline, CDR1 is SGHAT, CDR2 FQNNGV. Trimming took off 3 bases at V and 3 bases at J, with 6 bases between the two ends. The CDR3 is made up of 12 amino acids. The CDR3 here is CASSFTGYEQYF. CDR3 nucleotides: TGTGCCAGCAGCTTCACAGGCTACGAGCAGTACTTC.

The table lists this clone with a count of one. CDR3 loop: CASSLERTGSNEKLFF. CDR3 DNA sequence: TGCGCCAGCAGCTTGGAGCGAACAGGGAGTAATGAAAAACTGTTTTTT. This chain links TRBV5-1 with TRBJ1-4; TRBD1 is a possible D gene (6 bases). This CDR3 contains 16 residues. V was shortened by 0 bases and J by 4 bases, with 13 bases between the two germline ends. CDR1 and CDR2 (germline): SGHRS, YFSETQ.

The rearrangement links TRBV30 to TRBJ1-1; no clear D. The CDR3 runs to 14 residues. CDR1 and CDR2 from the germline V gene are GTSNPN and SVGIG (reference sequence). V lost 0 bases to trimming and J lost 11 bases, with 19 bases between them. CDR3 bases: TGTGCCTGGAGTGTAGGGCCGGGAAGGCAAGCGGCTTTCTTT. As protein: CAWSVGPGRQAAFF. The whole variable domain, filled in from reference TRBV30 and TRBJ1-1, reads SQTIHQWPATLVQPVGSPLSLECTVEGTSNPNLYWYRQAAGRGLQLLFYSVGIGQISSEVPQNLSASRPQDRQFILSSKKLLLSDSGFYLCAWSVGPGRQAAFFGQGTRLTVV.

The CDR3 here is CAWRTGLADTQYF. CDR3 in DNA: TGTGCCTGGAGGACCGGACTAGCGGATACGCAGTATTTT. V and J are TRBV30 and TRBJ2-3; 9 bases are a match to TRBD2. CDR1 is GTSNPN and CDR2 is SVGIG in the germline V gene (reference sequence). The J segment lost 6 bases and the V segment lost 3 bases, leaving 4 bases of the junction unmatched. The CDR3 is 13 amino acids.

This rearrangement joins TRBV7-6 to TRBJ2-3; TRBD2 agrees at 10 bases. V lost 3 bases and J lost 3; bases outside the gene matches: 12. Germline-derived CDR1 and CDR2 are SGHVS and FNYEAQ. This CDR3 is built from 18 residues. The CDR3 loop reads CASSLGTGTSDVTDTQYF. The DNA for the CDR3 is TGTGCCAGCAGCTTGGGGACCGGGACTAGCGACGTGACAGATACGCAGTATTTT. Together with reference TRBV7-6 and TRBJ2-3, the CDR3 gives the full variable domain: GAGVSQSPRYKVTKRGQDVALRCDPISGHVSLYWYRQALGQGPEFLTYFNYEAQQDKSGLPNDRFSAERPEGSISTLTIQRTEQRDSAMYRCASSLGTGTSDVTDTQYFGPGTRLTVL.

CDR3 sequence: CASSVEPGTFQETQYF. CDR3 coding DNA: TGTGCCAGCAGCGTAGAGCCCGGGACATTCCAAGAGACCCAGTACTTC. This chain uses TRBV9 with TRBJ2-5; D is perhaps TRBD1 (6 bases). This CDR3 contains 16 residues. Germline-derived CDR1 and CDR2 are SGDLS and YYNGEE. V was pared by 0 bases and J by 1 base, with 13 bases between. Drawing the rest from reference TRBV9 and TRBJ2-5, the complete variable domain is DSGVTQTPKHLITATGQRVTLRCSPRSGDLSVYWYQQSLDQGLQFLIQYYNGEERAKGNILERFSAQQFPDLHSELNLSSLELGDSALYFCASSVEPGTFQETQYFGPGTRLLVL.

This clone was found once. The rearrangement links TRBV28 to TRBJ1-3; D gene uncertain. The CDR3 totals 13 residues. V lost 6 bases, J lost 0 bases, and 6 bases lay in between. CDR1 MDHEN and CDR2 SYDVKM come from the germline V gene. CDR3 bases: TGTGCCAGCAGCCTACTCTCTGGAAACACCATATATTTT. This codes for CASSLLSGNTIYF.

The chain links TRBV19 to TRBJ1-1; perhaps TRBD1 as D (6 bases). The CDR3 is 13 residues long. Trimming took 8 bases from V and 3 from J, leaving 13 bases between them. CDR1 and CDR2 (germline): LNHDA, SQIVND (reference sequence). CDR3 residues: CASSGQGDTEAFF. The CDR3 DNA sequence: TGTGCCAGTTCGGGACAAGGTGACACTGAAGCTTTCTTT.

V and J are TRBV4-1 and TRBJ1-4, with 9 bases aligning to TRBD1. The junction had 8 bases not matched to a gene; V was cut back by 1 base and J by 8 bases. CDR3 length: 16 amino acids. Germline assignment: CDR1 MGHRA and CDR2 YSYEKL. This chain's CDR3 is CASSQVGWTGVEKLFF. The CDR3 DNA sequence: TGCGCCAGCAGCCAAGTGGGATGGACAGGGGTGGAAAAACTGTTTTTT.

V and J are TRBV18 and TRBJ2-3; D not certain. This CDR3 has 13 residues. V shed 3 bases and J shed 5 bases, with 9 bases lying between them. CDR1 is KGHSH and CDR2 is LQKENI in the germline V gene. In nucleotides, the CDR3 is TGTGCCAGCTCACCGGCCGCTCGAGATACGCAGTATTTT. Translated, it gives CASSPAARDTQYF.

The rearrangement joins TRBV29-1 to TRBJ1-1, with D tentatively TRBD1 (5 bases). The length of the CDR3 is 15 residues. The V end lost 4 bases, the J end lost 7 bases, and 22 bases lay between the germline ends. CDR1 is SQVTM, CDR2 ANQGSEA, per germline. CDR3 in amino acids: CSVGGGMRLFGEAFF. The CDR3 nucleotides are TGCAGCGTTGGGGGGGGGATGCGTCTGTTTGGTGAAGCTTTCTTT.

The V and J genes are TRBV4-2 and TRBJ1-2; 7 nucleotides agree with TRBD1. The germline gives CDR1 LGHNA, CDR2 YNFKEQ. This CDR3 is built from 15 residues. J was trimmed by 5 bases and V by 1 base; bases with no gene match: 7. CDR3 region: CASSQARQGEYGYTF. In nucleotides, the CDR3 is TGTGCCAGCAGCCAAGCCAGACAGGGCGAGTATGGCTACACCTTC.

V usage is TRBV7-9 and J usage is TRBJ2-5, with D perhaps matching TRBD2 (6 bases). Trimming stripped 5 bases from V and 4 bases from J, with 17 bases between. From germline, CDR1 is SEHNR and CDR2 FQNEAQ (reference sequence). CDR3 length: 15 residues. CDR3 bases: TGTGCCAGCAGCCAGGGCGGGGCTCTCAGAGAGACCCAGTACTTC. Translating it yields CASSQGGALRETQYF.

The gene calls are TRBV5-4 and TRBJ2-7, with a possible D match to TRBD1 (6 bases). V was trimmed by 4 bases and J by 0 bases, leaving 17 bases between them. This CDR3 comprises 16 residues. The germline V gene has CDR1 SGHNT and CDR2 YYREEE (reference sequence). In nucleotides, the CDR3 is TGTGCCAGCAGCCTCCCGGCAGGGGCCTCCTCCTACGAGCAGTACTTC. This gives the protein CASSLPAGASSYEQYF.

The CDR3 spells CASTATGTSNEKLFF. The CDR3 DNA is TGTGCCAGCACCGCCACGGGGACTAGTAATGAAAAACTGTTTTTT. The chain employs TRBV6-6 and TRBJ1-4; possible D gene TRBD1, 5 bases. The CDR3 covers 15 residues. CDR1 is MNHNY and CDR2 is SVGAGI in the germline V gene (reference sequence). The V and J ends lost 7 bases and 4 bases respectively, with 16 bases between them.

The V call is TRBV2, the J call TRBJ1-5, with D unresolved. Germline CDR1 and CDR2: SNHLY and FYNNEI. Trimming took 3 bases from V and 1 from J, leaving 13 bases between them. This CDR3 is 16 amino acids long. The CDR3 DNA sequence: TGTGCCAGCAGTGATCCCCCGTTCAGAAGCAATCAGCCCCAGCATTTT. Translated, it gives CASSDPPFRSNQPQHF.

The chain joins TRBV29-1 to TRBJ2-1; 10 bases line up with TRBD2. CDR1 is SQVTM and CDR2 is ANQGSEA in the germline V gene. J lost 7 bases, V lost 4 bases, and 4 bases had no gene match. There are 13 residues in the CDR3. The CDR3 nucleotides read TGCAGCGTTGCCGGGACTAGCGCGAATGAGCAGTTCTTC. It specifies CSVAGTSANEQFF.

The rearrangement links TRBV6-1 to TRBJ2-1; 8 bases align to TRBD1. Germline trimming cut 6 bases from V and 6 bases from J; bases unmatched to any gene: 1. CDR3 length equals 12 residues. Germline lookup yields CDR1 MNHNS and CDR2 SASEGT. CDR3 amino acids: CASRTGVNEQFF. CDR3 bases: TGTGCCAGCAGGACAGGGGTCAATGAGCAGTTCTTC.

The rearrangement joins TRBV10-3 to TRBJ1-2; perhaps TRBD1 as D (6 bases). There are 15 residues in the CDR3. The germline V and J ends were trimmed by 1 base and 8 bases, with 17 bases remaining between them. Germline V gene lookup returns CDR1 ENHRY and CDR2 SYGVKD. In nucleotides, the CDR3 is TGTGCCATCAGTGAGTGGTTACAGGGTGGCGAAGGCTACACCTTC. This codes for CAISEWLQGGEGYTF.

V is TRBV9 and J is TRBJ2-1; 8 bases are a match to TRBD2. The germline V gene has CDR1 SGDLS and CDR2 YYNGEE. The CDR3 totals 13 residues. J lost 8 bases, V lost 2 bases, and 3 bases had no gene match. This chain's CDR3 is CASSVYGRDEQFF. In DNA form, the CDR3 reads TGTGCCAGCAGCGTCTACGGGAGGGATGAGCAGTTCTTC. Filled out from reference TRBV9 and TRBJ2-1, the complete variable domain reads DSGVTQTPKHLITATGQRVTLRCSPRSGDLSVYWYQQSLDQGLQFLIQYYNGEERAKGNILERFSAQQFPDLHSELNLSSLELGDSALYFCASSVYGRDEQFFGPGTRLTVL.